This is a list of T cell receptor beta chains from one sample in a study of T-cell reconstitution after alpha-beta-depleted transplantation in children. TCRdb re-analysed the PCR reads in MiXCR, keeping a single row per CDR3 protein. Among about 980,000 distinct CDR3 sequences listed, roughly 29% were seen once. This material consisted of PBMCs, mostly from graft donor cells, taken 360 days after TCRalphabeta/CD19-depleted stem cell transplant. Source of these receptors: a boy under two years old who had a stem cell transplant for SCID, so the T cells may come from the graft donor. Each CDR3 is given with its conserved first and last residue. The D gene is left open where the match is weak. The listing skips clone size in some rows; elsewhere it reads once, few, many or a size class.

J | size | D | V | DNA | CDR3
TRBJ1-2 | few | NA | TRBV4-1 | TGCGCCAGCAGCCAAGAGGGCCGGAACTATGGCTACACCTTC | CASSQEGRNYGYTF
TRBJ2-3 | once | TRBD2 | TRBV20-1 | TGCAGTGTGACAGCGGGGGGGCCGATATTCCAGTATTTT | CSVTAGGPIFQYF
TRBJ2-3 | NA | TRBD2 | TRBV6-5 | TGTGCCAGCAGTTATGGCGGGGGGGTCACAGATACGCAGTATTTT | CASSYGGGVTDTQYF
TRBJ2-5 | NA | TRBD2 | TRBV5-1 | TGCGCCAGCAGCTCGCTGACTAGCGCAGTACAAGAGACCCAGTACTTC | CASSSLTSAVQETQYF
TRBJ1-5 | few | NA | TRBV4-2 | TGTGCCAGCAGCCAAGATTTAGGTAATCAGCCCCAGCATTTT | CASSQDLGNQPQHF
TRBJ2-5 | many | NA | TRBV12-3/TRBV12-4 | TGTGCCAGCAGTATGGGCGGAGAGACCCAGTACTTC | CASSMGGETQYF
TRBJ2-7 | NA | TRBD2 | TRBV20-1 | TGCAGTGCTAAAAGGGGACTAGCGGGGGGTTCCTACGAGCAGTACTTC | CSAKRGLAGGSYEQYF
TRBJ2-5 | few | NA | TRBV13 | TGTGCCAGCAGCCTTCTGAAGTCCCAAGAGACCCAGTACTTC | CASSLLKSQETQYF
TRBJ2-1 | NA | NA | TRBV20-1 | TGCAGTGCTAGGCGAGGGGCCGTCCCCTACAATGAGCAGTTCTTC | CSARRGAVPYNEQFF
TRBJ2-3 | many | NA | TRBV20-1 | TGCAGTGCTAGAGATTGGGATATTACAGAGTATTTT | CSARDWDITEYF
TRBJ2-7 | many | NA | TRBV5-1 | TGCGCCAGCAGCTTATTACAGGGCGGCGAGCAGTACTTC | CASSLLQGGEQYF
TRBJ2-1 | NA | NA | TRBV4-1 | TGCGCCAGCAGCCAAGAAGGGGGGCGCGTTGGTAATGAGCAGTTCTTC | CASSQEGGRVGNEQFF
TRBJ2-4 | NA | TRBD1 | TRBV20-1 | TGCAGTGCTAGAGACAGGGGGCGCTTCTACATTCAGTACTTC | CSARDRGRFYIQYF
TRBJ2-1 | NA | NA | TRBV4-2 | TGTGCCAGCAGCCCCCGGGACCACGAGTGGAATGAGCAGTTCTTC | CASSPRDHEWNEQFF
TRBJ1-2 | NA | TRBD1 | TRBV29-1 | TGCAGCACAGGGGGAGATGGCTACACCTTC | CSTGGDGYTF
TRBJ2-1 | NA | NA | TRBV13 | TGTGCCAGCAGCCAGGGGAAGTTGCAGTTCTTC | CASSQGKLQFF
TRBJ2-7 | NA | NA | TRBV6-2/TRBV6-3 | TGTGCCAGCAGTTACTCGGCCACCTCGGGAGAGCAGTACTTC | CASSYSATSGEQYF
TRBJ2-1 | NA | NA | TRBV12-3/TRBV12-4 | TGTGCCAGCGTAGGGGACAATGAGCAGTTCTTC | CASVGDNEQFF
TRBJ1-2 | NA | TRBD1 | TRBV20-1 | TGCAGTGCTAGAGATTTGGGACAGAGACTCAACTATGGCTACACCTTC | CSARDLGQRLNYGYTF
TRBJ2-7 | many | TRBD2 | TRBV5-6 | TGTGCCAGCAGCTTGGATCGGGGGGAGTACGAGCAGTACTTC | CASSLDRGEYEQYF
TRBJ2-2 | NA | TRBD1 | TRBV4-1 | TGCGCCAGCAGCCGAGCGAAACGGGACCAGGGGGCCGGGGAGCTGTTTTTT | CASSRAKRDQGAGELFF
TRBJ1-4 | NA | NA | TRBV6-5 | TGTGCCAGCAGTTACTCGAGTCTAGGAAGGGATGAAAAACTGTTTTTT | CASSYSSLGRDEKLFF
TRBJ1-6 | NA | NA | TRBV6-5 | TGTGCCAGCAGGGGAGATAATTCACCCCTCCACTTT | CASRGDNSPLHF
TRBJ2-7 | NA | TRBD1 | TRBV9 | TGTGCCAGCAGCGTAGTCGGGACAGGGTATGACGAGCAGTACTTC | CASSVVGTGYDEQYF
TRBJ2-3 | NA | TRBD2 | TRBV6-5 | TGTGCCAGCAGTTACTCAGGCACTAGCGGAATAGTAGATACGCAGTATTTT | CASSYSGTSGIVDTQYF
TRBJ2-7 | NA | TRBD1 | TRBV10-3 | TGTGCCATCAGTGCCGCAGGGGGCGGCGAGCAGTACTTC | CAISAAGGGEQYF